The present entry profiles one T cell receptor (beta chain) with its context. Its recognized antigen is unknown. One base away there is no much larger clone; base qualities are not given. This sample was included in a study of shared clonotypes between healthy human individuals (dated by TCRdb to between 2020 and 2021). About the study as a whole: Three men and a couple of women, aged 18 to 49 years, made up the cohort. For each donor, three plates each were used for CD4 naive and CD4 memory, two plates were used for CD8 naive, and one plate was used for CD8 memory. To estimate repertoire size and how much clonotype sharing occurs between individuals, the study deeply sequenced the blood TCR repertoires of roughly 5 healthy adults. To increase sequencing depth and limit assay-specific biases, different laboratories used diverse techniques to prepare libraries and sequence TCR repertoires. Between about 0.8 and 9.5 billion PBMCs per donor were obtained by leukapheresis. Results and caveats for the whole study, not just this receptor: Sampling was restricted to blood, and TCR repertoires in tissue are likely to differ from TCR repertoires in blood. Naive subsets generally had larger estimated clonotype richness than memory subsets did. The genetic and exposure-history diversity represented was limited by the small number of donors. Clonotypes shared by all four sorted-subset donors showed higher generation probabilities than non-shared clonotypes. Rarefaction of sorted-subset datasets indicated incomplete sequencing despite the large sequencing depth. Pairwise subsampling indicated that sequencing depth was expected to affect the degree of clonotype sharing among donors. Across several donors, around 5% of naive CD4, roughly 3.5% of naive CD8, about 2.3% of memory CD4, and approximately 0.42% of memory CD8 clonotypes were shared.

TCR CDR3 regions were amplified from genomic DNA by multiplex PCR using the deep immunoSEQ assay. Extracted genomic DNA from each cell subset was spread evenly across all wells of several immunoSEQ 96-well plates, with each plate serving as a replicate. For sorted subsets, each replicate PCR was loaded with 200 ng genomic DNA, equivalent to 30,000 or so T cell genomes. The purified libraries were quantified using a Qubit 3.0 fluorometer, sized with a Bioanalyzer 2100, and then quantified again using the KAPA Library Quantification kit. Every immunoSEQ 96-well plate was sequenced on a separate single-read 150-cycle Illumina NextSeq 550 flow cell. The source study handled its data this way. The immunoSEQ output contained only junctional sequences without quality scores, so filtering could not match that applied to full-length reads. To assign V/J genes and CDR3, sequences were annotated against IMGT germline references using PyIR, a Python wrapper for IgBLAST v1.9. Any read was removed if the V/J assignment was weak (E-value above 1e-6), the CDR3 was missing, or the read contained stop codons, out-of-frame junctions, or ambiguous translated residues. V3J clonotypes were defined as sequences sharing an identical inferred V gene, J gene, and CDR3 amino acid sequence. Percentage overlap between repertoires was calculated by dividing the number of shared unique clonotypes by the size of the smaller repertoire. Repertoire richness was assessed with RTK rarefaction, the Chao1 estimator, and Recon v2.1 estimates of unobserved clonotypes. For all TCRbeta clonotypes obtained by the gDNA method from a few donors, generation probabilities were computed with OLGA. Drawn from immuneACCESS, this table holds only the in-frame rearrangements with V and J called that TCRdb kept. Clones are partly lost; checked studies trace under half to an unresolved V gene and leave the rest unexplained. V and J calls and clone size follow that table, whereas D and trimming were derived from the DNA. Counted in this sample were some 1.5 million clones; around 97% of them appeared once. The ten most abundant clones make up approximately 1.1% of the sample.

The CDR3 goes from the cysteine to the phenylalanine over 16 residues. Kept here is only the CDR3 DNA, which spans 48 bases and is read in frame from base 1. The V and J ends are trimmed by 4 bases and 3 bases, leaving 18 bases between them. CDR1 and CDR2 (LNHDA, SQIVND) derive from the germline V gene (reference sequence). Donors were healthy HIV-negative adults with no recently reported acute infections or vaccinations. Every donor was a Caucasian adult living in Nashville, Tennessee, USA. CD4+ T cells were enriched through magnetic negative selection, after which naive cells were positively selected on CD45RA and the remaining negative fraction served as the memory subset. After blood collection by leukapheresis, PBMCs were isolated using Ficoll-Histopaque density gradient centrifugation and then cryopreserved in the vapor phase of liquid nitrogen. Analytical flow cytometry was used to check the purity and quantity of each magnetically sorted T cell population. From each sorted fraction, genomic DNA was isolated and quantified by UV absorbance on a Nanodrop 2000c.

The sample taken for sequencing was naive CD4+ T cells sorted from blood. This sample's cell subset or site label indicates: CD45RA+ positively selected. The V gene is TRBV19 and the J gene is TRBJ1-2; the D segment cannot be called with confidence. This TCR was sampled from a man aged 25-40 years in good health. The CDR3 has the sequence CASSSRRASPDYGYTF. The bases are TGTGCCAGTAGTAGTAGGAGGGCGTCCCCTGACTATGGCTACACCTTC.